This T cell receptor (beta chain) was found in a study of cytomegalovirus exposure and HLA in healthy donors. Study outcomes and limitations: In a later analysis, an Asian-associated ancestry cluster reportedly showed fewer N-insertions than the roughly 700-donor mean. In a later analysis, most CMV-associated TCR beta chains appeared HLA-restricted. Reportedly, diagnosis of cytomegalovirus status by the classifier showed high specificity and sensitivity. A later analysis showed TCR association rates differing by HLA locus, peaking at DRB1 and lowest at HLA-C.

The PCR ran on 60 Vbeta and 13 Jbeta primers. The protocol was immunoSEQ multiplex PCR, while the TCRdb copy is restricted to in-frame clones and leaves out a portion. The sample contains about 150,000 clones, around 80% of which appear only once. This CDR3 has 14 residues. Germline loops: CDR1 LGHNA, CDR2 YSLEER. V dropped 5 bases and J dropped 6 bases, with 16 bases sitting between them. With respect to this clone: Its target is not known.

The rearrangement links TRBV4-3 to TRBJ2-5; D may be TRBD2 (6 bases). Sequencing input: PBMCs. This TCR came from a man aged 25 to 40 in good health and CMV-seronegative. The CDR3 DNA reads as TGCGCCAGCAGCTTCTTACGGGAGCCGAAGACCCAGTACTTC. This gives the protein CASSFLREPKTQYF.